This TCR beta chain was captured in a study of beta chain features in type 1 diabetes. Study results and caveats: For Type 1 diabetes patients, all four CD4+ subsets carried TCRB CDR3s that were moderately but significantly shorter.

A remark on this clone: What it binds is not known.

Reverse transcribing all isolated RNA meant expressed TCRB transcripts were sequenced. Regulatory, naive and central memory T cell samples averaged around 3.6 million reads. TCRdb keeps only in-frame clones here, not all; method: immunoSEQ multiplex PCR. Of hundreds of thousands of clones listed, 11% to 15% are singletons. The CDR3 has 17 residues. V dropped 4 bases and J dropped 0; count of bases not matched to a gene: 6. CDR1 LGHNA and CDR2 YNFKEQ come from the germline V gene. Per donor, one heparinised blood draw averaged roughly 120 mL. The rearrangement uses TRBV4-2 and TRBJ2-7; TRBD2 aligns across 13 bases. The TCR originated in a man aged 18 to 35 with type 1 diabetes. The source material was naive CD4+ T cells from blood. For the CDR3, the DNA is TGTGCCAGCAGCCTCGGACTAGCGGGGGAGCTCTCCTACGAGCAGTACTTC. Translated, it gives CASSLGLAGELSYEQYF.